Described below is a single T cell receptor beta chain sequence and its context. Its antigen is not identified. Genomic DNA acted as the template from which TCR beta VDJ combination and CDR3 sequence profiling were carried out. TCRdb reprocessed the reads via MiXCR and lists one record per CDR3 protein. The sample records approximately 170,000 distinct CDR3 sequences, just under 65% being singletons. The data were obtained in a study of CD8+CD57+ T cells in acquired aplastic anemia. The overall study: Yields of DNA that came from sorted CD4+ and CD8+ cells averaged about 3.4 ug. The average read count for CD4+ cells in healthy donors was 10 million to 11 million. Study-wide results and caveats: The same twenty-nine CD8+ CDR3 sequences occurred in patients and in controls.

This receptor was taken from a human donor in good health. The sequencing sample was made of sorted CD4+, CD8+, or CD8+CD57+ T cells (not recorded which) from PBMCs.

CDR3: CASSLGPGANGELFF. The CDR3 DNA sequence: TGTGCCAGCAGCTTAGGTCCAGGGGCAAACGGGGAGCTGTTTTTT. The rearrangement joins TRBV7-6 to TRBJ2-2; D perhaps matches TRBD1 (6 bases). There are 15 residues in the CDR3. Between the trimmed V and J ends, which lost 1 base and 7 bases, there was a span of 13 bases. Germline V gene data show CDR1 as SGHVS and CDR2 as FNYEAQ.